Below, 8 T cell receptor beta chains from the same sample are listed, as sequenced in a study of T cells in Graves' hyperthyroidism and ophthalmopathy. It was RNA transcripts that yielded the amplified TCR beta CDR3 regions. TCR CDR3 regions were first amplified by RT-PCR with HTBI primers. TCRdb recomputed calls from the multiplex PCR reads with MiXCR, one row per CDR3 protein. The sample holds under 550,000 distinct CDR3 sequences, roughly an eighth seen once. Sequences were obtained from blood. The receptors derive from a young woman with Graves' hyperthyroidism.

This clonotype was observed once. This may be a read error, as it is one base from a much larger clone. V usage is TRBV15 and J usage is TRBJ1-1; D possibly corresponds to TRBD1 (5 bases). Germline CDR1 reads LNHNV; CDR2 reads YYDKDF (reference sequence). The CDR3 is 15 amino acids. The CDR3 spells CAASRGTVGNTEAFF. Here the CDR3 DNA reads TGTGCCGCCAGCAGAGGGACGGTGGGGAACACTGAAGCTTTCTTT.

This clonotype was observed a handful of times. The germline gene is not matched at one end of the junction; a read error may be the cause. This CDR3 reads CSAPTSGSSYEQHF. CDR3 DNA sequence: TGCAGTGCCCCGACTAGCGGGAGTTCCTACGAGCAGCACTTC. The V and J genes are TRBV20-1 and TRBJ2-7; 12 bases align to TRBD2. Germline CDR1 reads DFQATT; CDR2 reads SNEGSKA (reference sequence). This CDR3 has 14 amino acids.

There are a few counts of this clonotype. This sequence joins TRBV5-1 and TRBJ2-3, with D maybe TRBD1 (6 bases). Germline V gene lookup returns CDR1 SGHRS and CDR2 YFSETQ. V was cut by 1 base and J by 4 bases, with 13 bases left in between. This CDR3 contains 15 residues. The CDR3, as DNA: TGCGCCAGCAGCTTGTCGGACAGCGCCGCAGATACGCAGTATTTT. Translated, it gives CASSLSDSAADTQYF.

In its sample, this clonotype was seen many times. This rearrangement joins TRBV5-8 to TRBJ1-2, with D tentatively TRBD1 (5 bases). CDR3 length equals 15 residues. The germline CDR1 and CDR2 sequences are SGHTS and YDEGEE. The V end lost 0 bases, the J end lost 3 bases, and 12 bases lay between the germline ends. The CDR3 DNA is TGTGCCAGCAGCTTGGCCCCCAGGGCTGACTATGGCTACACCTTC. Its translation: CASSLAPRADYGYTF.

The chain uses TRBV19 and TRBJ2-2; TRBD1 might be the D (5 bases). Germline CDR1 LNHDA, CDR2 SQIVND (reference sequence). V dropped 3 bases and J dropped 2 bases, with 10 bases sitting between them. This CDR3 spans 15 amino acids. The CDR3 coding sequence is TGTGCCAGTAGTATTCAGGGTGGCAACACCGGGGAGCTGTTTTTT. Translation gives CASSIQGGNTGELFF.

This clonotype turned up a few times. The chain links TRBV7-2 to TRBJ1-2, with TRBD1 identical over 7 bases. V lost 4 bases, J lost 4 bases, and 9 bases stayed unmatched. There are 15 residues in the CDR3. The germline V gene has CDR1 SGHTA and CDR2 FQGNSA. CDR3 protein: CASSYDPTGLYGYTF. The DNA of the CDR3 is TGTGCCAGCAGCTATGACCCGACAGGGCTCTATGGCTACACCTTC.

This clonotype was recorded many times. The genes are TRBV6-1 and TRBJ2-7, with D possibly matching TRBD2 (6 bases). V lost 0 bases and J 6 bases, leaving 9 bases between the germline ends. This CDR3 region has 13 residues. CDR1 and CDR2 (germline): MNHNS, SASEGT. In DNA form, the CDR3 reads TGTGCCAGCAGTGAAGCCCCGCGGGGCGAGCAGTACTTC. This sequence encodes CASSEAPRGEQYF.

This clonotype was found many times. The chain has TRBV28 and TRBJ1-4; 7 positions match TRBD1. From germline, CDR1 is MDHEN and CDR2 SYDVKM. CDR3 size: 16 residues. J was trimmed by 3 bases and V by 6 bases; bases with no gene match: 10. This CDR3 is CASSRRRGQANEKLFF. CDR3 DNA sequence: TGTGCCAGCAGCCGACGAAGGGGGCAGGCTAATGAAAAACTGTTTTTT.